This T cell receptor beta chain originates from a study of blood T cell repertoires in COVID-19. Study details: Sources were T cells, B-cell-depleted T cells, or PBMCs; the material itself was cDNA or gDNA.

Original analysis: Counts of nucleated cells, estimated from reference gene primer amplification, were obtained. Only in-frame clones appear in the TCRdb table, and some are missing; sequencing was by immunoSEQ multiplex PCR. V, J and clone size are those of that table, while D and trimming were read from the DNA. This table has over 250,000 clones, approximately 90% appearing once. In assigning cohorts, the study relied on participant-reported clinical history. All recovered Cohort 3 donors got two negative PCRs, got clearance, or saw symptom resolution. This CDR3 is 13 amino acids long. Unmatched junction bases numbered 6, after V lost 6 bases and J lost 5 bases. Germline CDR1 reads MNHEY; CDR2 reads SVGAGI.

The clonotype originates from a woman between 25 and 40 years old who had recovered from COVID-19. Sequencing used PBMCs or T cells enriched from blood (not recorded which). The J gene is TRBJ1-1, the V gene TRBV6-5, with 7 bases aligning to TRBD1. This CDR3 is CASRPGGTTEAFF. The CDR3 coding sequence is TGTGCCAGCAGACCAGGGGGGACAACTGAAGCTTTCTTT.